This T cell receptor beta chain was sequenced during a study of shared clonotypes between healthy human individuals. Source study methods: With immunoSEQ giving junction-only sequences and no quality scores, filtering differed. TCRdb keeps only in-frame clones here, not all; method: immunoSEQ multiplex PCR. V, J and clone size were drawn from that table, and D and trimming were deduced from the DNA. Of more than 2 million clones in the sample, about 95% were seen once. About this clone itself: Other DNA sequences in the sample encode the same CDR3.

V lost 2 bases and J lost 3, with 8 bases in between. There are 13 residues in the CDR3. Germline V gene sequence: CDR1 SGDLS, CDR2 YYNGEE. Naive CD8 cells were CD45RO-negative, positively selected for CCR7, excluding terminally differentiated effector memory CD45RA+ cells. The sample comprised naive CD8+ T cells sorted from blood. This clonotype was obtained from a man aged 18 to 29 in good health. The chain recombines TRBV9 with TRBJ1-1; no reliable D call. CDR3 region: CASSVGGYTEAFF. Here the CDR3 DNA reads TGTGCCAGCAGCGTGGGTGGGTACACTGAAGCTTTCTTT.